This entry lists 32 T cell receptor beta chains sequenced from one sample in a study of brain T cells in children with intractable seizures. As to time point: blood from clinic visit 5 months post-surgery; TSC patient then seizure free. Some clones are missing from TCRdb's copy, which holds only in-frame ones; the method was immunoSEQ multiplex PCR. In the table there are about 320,000 clones, about 93% of which are singletons. Sequencing used peripheral blood, obtained around 5 months after surgery. The source of these receptors is a boy under three years old with tuberous sclerosis and intractable seizures.

The chain joins TRBV2 to TRBJ1-6; 8 bases agree with TRBD1. The CDR3 has 13 amino acids. Per germline, CDR1 SNHLY and CDR2 FYNNEI. Trimming at V came to 6 bases and at J to 6 bases, leaving 1 base not matched to a gene. CDR3 sequence: CASSDRGNSPLHF. The CDR3 nucleotides read TGTGCCAGCAGCGACAGGGGTAATTCACCCCTCCACTTT.

This clone was counted between two and nine times. The chain carries TRBV21-1 and TRBJ2-7; TRBD1, the D gene given by the table, was not confirmed from the DNA. TRBV21-1 has pseudogene status. There are 12 residues in the CDR3. Written as DNA, the CDR3 is TGTGCCAGCAGAAATGACAGTTACGAGCAGTACTTC. Protein sequence: CASRNDSYEQYF.

In this sample, this clone turned up once. The chain recombines TRBV14 with TRBJ1-2; tentative D call: TRBD1 (6 bases). Trimming took off 3 bases at V and 4 bases at J, with 15 bases between the two ends. In germline, CDR1 is SGHDN, CDR2 FVKESK. This CDR3 has 15 amino acids. The CDR3 region is CASSQVGGQFYGYTF. In nucleotides, the CDR3 is TGTGCCAGCAGCCAGGTCGGGGGGCAGTTCTATGGCTACACCTTC.

This sequence joins TRBV28 and TRBJ2-7, with D possibly being TRBD1 (5 bases). Trimming took 1 base from V and 3 from J, leaving 19 bases between them. CDR3 length: 17 residues. Looked up from germline, CDR1 is MDHEN and CDR2 is SYDVKM. CDR3 loop: CASSLSFRTNVHYEQYF. The CDR3 DNA sequence: TGTGCCAGCAGTTTATCTTTCCGGACAAACGTTCACTACGAGCAGTACTTC.

The chain is built from TRBV30 and TRBJ1-1, with a tentative D call TRBD1 (5 bases). Germline V lookup: CDR1 GTSNPN, CDR2 SVGIG (reference sequence). V lost 4 bases to trimming and J lost 6 bases, with 18 bases between them. The CDR3 extends over 14 amino acids. DNA for the CDR3: TGTGCCTGGATTAGGTCCGCAGGGTTCTCTGAAGCTTTCTTT. It translates to CAWIRSAGFSEAFF.

The genes are TRBV2 and TRBJ1-3; no firm D call. CDR1 is SNHLY, CDR2 FYNNEI, per germline. CDR3 length: 12 residues. V gave up 3 bases and J gave up 4 bases, with 4 bases separating them. The CDR3 here is CASSDRGNTIYF. The CDR3 nucleotides are TGTGCCAGCAGTGACAGGGGAAACACCATATATTTT.

This chain uses TRBV4-1 with TRBJ2-4, with D unclear. This CDR3 comprises 17 residues. Germline V gene data show CDR1 as MGHRA and CDR2 as YSYEKL. V lost 0 bases to trimming and J lost 3 bases, with 15 bases between them. The CDR3 nucleotides read TGCGCCAGCAGCCAAGATCTAACGTCTGAGGTCAAAAACATTCAGTACTTC. It translates to CASSQDLTSEVKNIQYF.

This clone turned up a few times. V gene TRBV5-1 combines with J gene TRBJ2-7; no reliable D call. V was shortened by 3 bases and J by 0 bases, with 4 bases between the two germline ends. The CDR3 consists of 12 residues. Germline V gene data show CDR1 as SGHRS and CDR2 as YFSETQ. The CDR3 DNA sequence: TGCGCCAGCAGCTCGGGCTCCTACGAGCAGTACTTC. Protein product: CASSSGSYEQYF.

V gene TRBV23-1 combines with J gene TRBJ2-6, with D perhaps TRBD1 (5 bases). TRBV23-1 is flagged as an ORF with uncertain function. This CDR3 is built from 18 residues. The V end was cut by 3 bases, the J end by 0 bases, with 15 bases between. The CDR3 bases are TGCGCCAGCAGTCAGCATAGCAGGGTAGGCTCTGGGGCCAACGTCCTGACTTTC. Protein product: CASSQHSRVGSGANVLTF.

Comments on this clone: A junction end diverges from the germline sequence, so it may reflect a read error. This chain joins TRBV11-3 and TRBJ1-1; TRBD1 matches at 7 bases. This CDR3 region has 14 residues. Germline V gives CDR1 SGHNT, CDR2 YENEEA. CDR3 loop: CASSLDRGYTKAFF. DNA for the CDR3: TGTGCCAGCAGCTTAGACAGGGGGTACACTAAAGCTTTCTTT.

J is TRBJ2-7 and V is TRBV4-2; 7 nucleotides align to TRBD1. The germline V gene encodes CDR1 LGHNA and CDR2 YNFKEQ. The V and J ends lost 0 bases and 4 bases, in that order; junction bases with no gene match: 3. The CDR3 consists of 14 residues. CDR3 residues: CASSQELQGYEQYF. The CDR3 coding sequence is TGTGCCAGCAGCCAAGAGTTACAGGGGTACGAGCAGTACTTC.

The chain has TRBV4-1 and TRBJ1-2; 8 nucleotides match TRBD1. V gave up 3 bases and J gave up 2 bases; unmatched junction bases: 8. Per germline, CDR1 MGHRA and CDR2 YSYEKL. The CDR3 extends over 16 amino acids. Here the CDR3 reads CASSHPWTGRNYGYTF. The CDR3 bases are TGCGCCAGCAGCCATCCCTGGACAGGGCGCAACTATGGCTACACCTTC.

CDR3 nucleotides: TGTGCCAGCAGCTTAGCGCTGGGACAGGGGTCTTACGAGCAGTACTTC. Translation: CASSLALGQGSYEQYF. The J gene is TRBJ2-7, the V gene TRBV7-9; 10 positions agree with TRBD1. This CDR3 is built from 16 residues. Trimming took 0 bases from V and 4 from J; bases not matched to a gene: 6. Germline V gives CDR1 SEHNR, CDR2 FQNEAQ (reference sequence).

CDR3: CASSLAGGSGELFF. In DNA form, the CDR3 reads TGTGCCAGCAGCTTGGCCGGGGGGAGCGGGGAGCTGTTTTTT. The gene calls are TRBV5-8 and TRBJ2-2; 7 nucleotides match TRBD2. Unmatched junction bases numbered 3, after V lost 0 bases and J lost 7 bases. The CDR3 has 14 amino acids. The V gene's germline CDR1 is SGHTS and CDR2 YDEGEE.

The CDR3 loop is CASSEGTGSYEQYF. In DNA form, the CDR3 reads TGCGCCAGCAGTGAGGGGACAGGGTCCTACGAGCAGTACTTC. V is TRBV10-1 and J is TRBJ2-7, with 9 bases identical to TRBD1. Germline V lookup: CDR1 WNHNN, CDR2 SYGVQD (reference sequence). The CDR3 spans 14 residues. Trimming cost V 2 bases and J 1 base; bases outside gene matches: 0.

The chain is built from TRBV5-6 and TRBJ1-2; D gene unclear. Trimming removed 6 bases at V and 4 bases at J, with 10 bases between. The CDR3 spans 12 residues. Germline lookup yields CDR1 SGHDT and CDR2 YYEEEE. Written as DNA, the CDR3 is TGTGCCAGCAAGGCTTTAGCCTATGGCTACACCTTC. This sequence encodes CASKALAYGYTF. The whole variable domain, remainder taken from reference TRBV5-6 and TRBJ1-2, is DAGVTQSPTHLIKTRGQQVTLRCSPKSGHDTVSWYQQALGQGPQFIFQYYEEEERQRGNFPDRFSGHQFPNYSSELNVNALLLGDSALYLCASKALAYGYTFGSGTRLTVV.

The J gene is TRBJ2-7, the V gene TRBV6-6; tentative D call: TRBD1 (6 bases). V dropped 5 bases and J dropped 6 bases, with 17 bases sitting between them. The germline gives CDR1 MNHNY, CDR2 SVGAGI (reference sequence). This CDR3 has 14 amino acids. The CDR3: CASSQWTVLSEQYF. CDR3 in DNA: TGTGCCAGCAGTCAATGGACAGTCCTATCCGAGCAGTACTTC.

The V and J genes are TRBV5-1 and TRBJ1-1, with 9 bases lining up with TRBD1. The CDR3 totals 15 residues. With 2 bases clipped from V and 2 bases from J, the junction kept 4 bases outside the gene matches. The germline V gene encodes CDR1 SGHRS and CDR2 YFSETQ. This CDR3 is CASSFRDRANTEAFF. The CDR3 DNA reads as TGCGCCAGCAGCTTCCGGGACAGGGCCAACACTGAAGCTTTCTTT.

Written as DNA, the CDR3 is TGTGCCAGCAGTTGGGGAACTACTAGCGGGAAAGAGACCCAGTACTTC. It codes for CASSWGTTSGKETQYF. The chain employs TRBV6-5 and TRBJ2-5; 10 positions match TRBD2. The CDR3 is 16 amino acids. The trim removed 4 bases at V and 3 bases at J, leaving 8 bases unmatched. Germline V CDR1 and CDR2: MNHEY, SVGAGI.

This clone was counted once. The chain links TRBV6-5 to TRBJ1-1; unclear D gene. Trimming stripped 0 bases from V and 0 bases from J, with 11 bases between. This CDR3 comprises 16 residues. Germline CDR1 MNHEY, CDR2 SVGAGI. CDR3 nucleotide sequence: TGTGCCAGCAGTTACTCGAGGGTTCCGATGAACACTGAAGCTTTCTTT. As protein: CASSYSRVPMNTEAFF.

This clone was counted only a few times. The rearrangement uses TRBV7-6 and TRBJ2-2; D is unclear. This CDR3 spans 15 amino acids. Trimming stripped 0 bases from V and 2 bases from J, with 7 bases between. The germline CDR1 and CDR2 sequences are SGHVS and FNYEAQ. The CDR3 region is CASSLAASNTGELFF. The CDR3 DNA follows: TGTGCCAGCAGCTTAGCGGCTAGTAACACCGGGGAGCTGTTTTTT.

The rearrangement joins TRBV18 to TRBJ2-1; D gene uncertain. The germline V gene encodes CDR1 KGHSH and CDR2 LQKENI. V gave up 1 base and J gave up 2 bases, with 9 bases separating them. The CDR3 contains 15 residues. The CDR3 is CASSPQASTYNEQFF. CDR3 nucleotides: TGTGCCAGCTCACCACAGGCAAGCACCTACAATGAGCAGTTCTTC. The full variable domain, with the rest looked up from reference TRBV18 and TRBJ2-1, is NAGVMQNPRHLVRRRGQEARLRCSPMKGHSHVYWYRQLPEEGLKFMVYLQKENIIDESGMPKERFSAEFPKEGPSILRIQQVVRGDSAAYFCASSPQASTYNEQFFGPGTRLTVL.

The genes are TRBV27 and TRBJ2-3, with D tentatively TRBD1 or TRBD2 (5 bases each). This CDR3 has 15 residues. Trimming removed 5 bases at V and 2 bases at J, with 14 bases between. Germline V gives CDR1 MNHEY, CDR2 SMNVEV (reference sequence). CDR3 sequence: CASSKLRDATDTQYF. The DNA of the CDR3 is TGTGCCAGCAGTAAACTCCGGGACGCCACAGATACGCAGTATTTT.

This clone was detected a few times. For the CDR3, the DNA is TGTGCCAGCAGTGCTCGCGTGACAGGGAGCTCCTATAATTCACCCCTCCACTTT. Protein sequence: CASSARVTGSSYNSPLHF. V gene TRBV27 combines with J gene TRBJ1-6; 7 bases line up with TRBD1. The CDR3 is made up of 18 amino acids. Trimming at V came to 5 bases and at J to 0 bases, leaving 10 bases not matched to a gene. Germline V CDR1 and CDR2: MNHEY, SMNVEV (reference sequence).

V usage is TRBV3-1 (or the pseudogene TRBV3-2) and J usage is TRBJ2-1; the match to TRBD1 covers 8 bases. The CDR3 is 13 amino acids. V lost 10 bases and J lost 6; bases outside the gene matches: 8. Per germline, CDR1 LGHDT and CDR2 YNNKEL (reference sequence). The CDR3 loop is CATTGGITNEQFF. The CDR3 nucleotides read TGTGCCACCACAGGGGGGATTACCAATGAGCAGTTCTTC.

V and J are TRBV11-2 and TRBJ2-4; D is possibly TRBD1 (5 bases). V lost 6 bases and J lost 5, with 11 bases in between. Germline values: CDR1 SGHAT, CDR2 FQNNGV. CDR3 size: 13 residues. CDR3 sequence: CASSRVTENIQYF. CDR3 DNA: TGTGCCAGCAGTCGAGTGACAGAAAACATTCAGTACTTC.

The chain joins TRBV5-1 to TRBJ1-3; possibly TRBD1 for D (6 bases). The CDR3 has 15 amino acids. V was clipped by 3 bases and J by 4 bases, with 14 bases between them. The V gene's germline CDR1 is SGHRS and CDR2 YFSETQ. This CDR3 reads CASSYTAGGGNTIYF. CDR3 DNA sequence: TGCGCCAGCAGCTACACGGCCGGGGGCGGAAACACCATATATTTT.

V gene TRBV30 combines with J gene TRBJ2-2; no clear D. The CDR3 extends over 13 amino acids. V lost 0 bases and J 6 bases, leaving 8 bases between the germline ends. The germline V gene encodes CDR1 GTSNPN and CDR2 SVGIG (reference sequence). This CDR3 reads CAWSVRPSGELFF. The CDR3 DNA sequence: TGTGCCTGGAGTGTACGGCCTTCCGGGGAGCTGTTTTTT.

J is TRBJ2-7 and V is TRBV28, with D possibly being TRBD1 or TRBD2 (5 bases each). The ends were cut back, 6 bases at V and 6 bases at J, with 15 bases in the middle. The V gene's germline CDR1 is MDHEN and CDR2 SYDVKM. The CDR3 spans 13 residues. CDR3 DNA sequence: TGTGCCAGCAGCCCCCGAGGGGTTCTCGAGCAGTACTTC. It codes for CASSPRGVLEQYF.

V and J are TRBV11-2 and TRBJ1-2; the match to TRBD1 covers 7 bases. The germline V gene encodes CDR1 SGHAT and CDR2 FQNNGV. The CDR3 runs to 14 residues. The J segment lost 3 bases and the V segment lost 5 bases, leaving 6 bases of the junction unmatched. CDR3 nucleotides: TGTGCCAGCAGCCTCAACACAGGGGACTATGGCTACACCTTC. It codes for CASSLNTGDYGYTF. The full variable domain, completed using reference TRBV11-2 and TRBJ1-2, is EAGVAQSPRYKIIEKRQSVAFWCNPISGHATLYWYQQILGQGPKLLIQFQNNGVVDDSQLPKDRFSAERLKGVDSTLKIQPAKLEDSAVYLCASSLNTGDYGYTFGSGTRLTVV.

This clone was found once. This chain uses TRBV24-1 with TRBJ1-5; TRBD1 is a possible D gene (5 bases). The V gene lost 12 bases and the J gene lost 1 base, with 18 bases spanning the gap. Per germline, CDR1 KGHDR and CDR2 SFDVKD. The CDR3 consists of 15 residues. The CDR3 sequence: CAADSGTRSNQPQHF. CDR3 in DNA: TGTGCCGCAGACTCAGGGACGAGAAGCAATCAGCCCCAGCATTTT.

A single count supports this clone. V is TRBV27 and J is TRBJ2-3; 12 nucleotides line up with TRBD2. Germline V lookup: CDR1 MNHEY, CDR2 SMNVEV (reference sequence). The CDR3 is 15 residues long. V was pared by 5 bases and J by 6 bases, with 6 bases of the junction left unmatched. This CDR3 reads CASSIWTSGNDTQYF. The CDR3 bases are TGTGCCAGCAGTATTTGGACTAGCGGGAACGATACGCAGTATTTT.